These T cell receptor beta chains were read from a single sample in a study of T-cell reconstitution after alpha-beta-depleted transplantation in children. TCRdb re-called the PCR reads with MiXCR, one entry per CDR3 protein. The sample lists over 200,000 distinct CDR3 sequences, roughly a tenth seen once, with approximately 30% in the top ten. The sample in question was PBMCs, obtained before TCRalphabeta/CD19-depleted stem cell transplant. These receptors all stem from a child younger than two with acute myeloid leukemia, due to receive a stem cell transplant. Each CDR3 is given with its conserved first and last residue. D genes are given only for firm matches. Size is omitted from some rows. Given values are once, few, many or a class for expanded clones.

j_call v_call clone_size d_call cdr3_nt cdr3_aa
TRBJ2-7 TRBV4-3 many NA TGCGCCAGCAGCCAAGAGCCGGGCGAGCAGTACTTC CASSQEPGEQYF
TRBJ2-3 TRBV20-1 NA TRBD2 TGCAGTGCTACTAGGGCTAGCGGGAGGACAGATACGCAGTATTTT CSATRASGRTDTQYF
TRBJ2-3 TRBV11-2 many TRBD1 TGTGCCAGCAGCATCCCAGACAGGGCCATAAAGAGCACAGATACGCAGTATTTT CASSIPDRAIKSTDTQYF
TRBJ2-1 TRBV5-4 NA TRBD2 TGTGCCAGCAGCTTGGTGCTAGCGGGAGGGGGGGAGCAGTTCTTC CASSLVLAGGGEQFF
TRBJ2-3 TRBV15 few TRBD1 TGTGCCACCCGGACAGGGAGCACAGATACGCAGTATTTT CATRTGSTDTQYF
TRBJ2-7 TRBV19 few NA TGTGCCAGTAGTATAGAGGACACCTACGAGCAGTACTTC CASSIEDTYEQYF
TRBJ1-4 TRBV4-1 many NA TGCGCCAGCAGCCTTCAGAGGGTTAATGAAAAACTGTTTTTT CASSLQRVNEKLFF
TRBJ2-7 TRBV5-5 many NA TGTGCCAGCAGCTTGGGGGCGCGGGTAAATGCCTACGAGCAGTACTTC CASSLGARVNAYEQYF
TRBJ2-7 TRBV18 few NA TGTGCCAGCTCACCCTCGAGAACCACCTACGAGCAGTACTTC CASSPSRTTYEQYF
TRBJ1-4 TRBV29-1 many NA TGCAGCGTTGGTCGAGGGAATAATGAAAAACTGTTTTTT CSVGRGNNEKLFF
TRBJ2-5 TRBV12-3/TRBV12-4 many NA TGTGCCAGCAGTCCTCTCCACCGGGTAACTAAAGAGACCCAGTACTTC CASSPLHRVTKETQYF
TRBJ2-7 TRBV7-9 many NA TGTGCCAGCAGCTTCCTGGCGGGCATGGGGGAGCAGTACTTC CASSFLAGMGEQYF
TRBJ1-2 TRBV20-1 NA NA TGCAGTGCTGCCCCGGGGCCAAGGGGCTATAAAGGCGACACCTTC CSAAPGPRGYKGDTF
TRBJ2-7 TRBV12-3/TRBV12-4 many TRBD2 TGTGCCAGCAGTTTAGCACTAGCGGGATCCGGTGGCGAGCAGTACTTC CASSLALAGSGGEQYF
TRBJ2-3 TRBV7-9 many NA TGTGCCAGCAAGCGTGACTTCACAGATACGCAGTATTTT CASKRDFTDTQYF
TRBJ2-1 TRBV29-1 few NA TGCAGCGTGGATCGTCAAACGCTCTACAATGAGCAGTTCTTC CSVDRQTLYNEQFF
TRBJ1-2 TRBV20-1 many NA TGCAGTGCTAGGGGGACGGAGGGGGGCCGGTATGGCTACACCTTC CSARGTEGGRYGYTF
TRBJ2-1 TRBV20-1 NA NA TGCAGTGCTAGAGAGGTGCAGGGGGGGTACAATGAGCAGTTCTTC CSAREVQGGYNEQFF
TRBJ2-1 TRBV7-2 many TRBD2 TGTGCCAGCAGCTTACTCCGCGGGAGGGCGCTGTATGAGCAGTTCTTC CASSLLRGRALYEQFF
TRBJ1-4 TRBV6-4 few NA TGTGCCAGCAGCGACCAGAGTCTCCTTGTTGCAACTAATGAAAAACTGTTTTTT CASSDQSLLVATNEKLFF
TRBJ1-3 TRBV12-3/TRBV12-4 many TRBD1 TGTGCAACAAGACAGGGGGCTGGAAACACCATATATTTT CATRQGAGNTIYF
TRBJ2-1 TRBV20-1 many NA TGCAGTGCTAGTCGCGGGGGCCCTAACAATGAGCAGTTCTTC CSASRGGPNNEQFF
TRBJ2-7 TRBV20-1 many TRBD2 TGCAGTGCTAGTGGCCTTCGCCTAGCGGGAGCGGGCGAGCAGTACTTC CSASGLRLAGAGEQYF
TRBJ1-1 TRBV29-1 many NA TGCAGCGTTGAACTCCCGAACGGGGCAGATGATAAATTT CSVELPNGADDKF
TRBJ1-1 TRBV20-1 many NA TGCAGTGCTAGACCAGGGTACGGAACTGAAGCTTTCTTT CSARPGYGTEAFF
TRBJ1-2 TRBV5-1 many TRBD1 TGCGCCAGCAGCTTGCCCTTGACAGGGGGCGCCGACTATGGCTACACCTTC CASSLPLTGGADYGYTF
TRBJ2-5 TRBV5-1 many NA TGCGCCAGCAGCCAGCGCCTTTTCCAGGAGACCCAGTACTTC CASSQRLFQETQYF
TRBJ2-1 TRBV12-3/TRBV12-4 many NA TGTGCCAGCAGTCCCCCTTCCTGGGCGAGAAATGAGCAGTTCTTC CASSPPSWARNEQFF
TRBJ2-6 TRBV7-1 once NA TGTGCCATCAGCTCTGGGCTTACTTGGAGCTCTGGGGCCAACGTCCTGACTTTC CAISSGLTWSSGANVLTF
TRBJ2-5 TRBV28 NA NA TGTGCCAGCAGTAAATGGCAGCGCCAAGAGACCCAGTACTTC CASSKWQRQETQYF
TRBJ1-1 TRBV12-3/TRBV12-4 many NA TGTGCCAGCACCAGCCTAGACACTGAAGCTTTCTTT CASTSLDTEAFF
TRBJ2-2 TRBV20-1 many TRBD2 TGCAGTGCTAGAGATTGGTATAGTAGCGGGGGGCCGACCGGGGAGCTGTTTTTT CSARDWYSSGGPTGELFF
TRBJ2-7 TRBV9 many NA TGTGCCAGCAGCGTAGGAGCGGGACAGGTAGAGGGCGAGCAGTACTTC CASSVGAGQVEGEQYF
TRBJ1-5 TRBV28 many NA TGTGCCAGCAGAAGAGACACGTTGAGCAATCAGCCCCAGCATTTT CASRRDTLSNQPQHF
TRBJ1-1 TRBV6-1 many TRBD1 TGTGCCAGCAGGGGGACAGGGGACGAAGCTTTCTTT CASRGTGDEAFF
TRBJ1-1 TRBV7-2 many NA TGTGCCAGCAGCCTAGGGGCTGGGAGAACTGAAGCTTTCTTT CASSLGAGRTEAFF
TRBJ2-3 TRBV7-9 few TRBD2 TGTGCCAGCAGCGGACTTCCCCTAGCGGGGGGCACAGATACGCAGTATTTT CASSGLPLAGGTDTQYF
TRBJ2-3 TRBV20-1 many TRBD2 TGCAGTGCTAGCCTCCTAGCGGGAGATACGCAGTATTTT CSASLLAGDTQYF
TRBJ1-1 TRBV5-1 many NA TGCGCCAGCAGCTTTGCTGGGACGAGTGTCACTGAAGCTTTCTTT CASSFAGTSVTEAFF
TRBJ2-5 TRBV7-7 NA TRBD1 TGTGCTAGCAGCATCACAGGGGGAGAGACCCAGTACTTC CASSITGGETQYF
TRBJ2-2 TRBV28 many TRBD2 TGTGCCAGCAGCCCACTAGCGGGAGGGAGGACCGGGGAGCTGTTTTTT CASSPLAGGRTGELFF
TRBJ1-1 TRBV9 many TRBD1 TGTGCCAGCAGCTTTCGGGACAGGTTCCCGAACACTGAAGCTTTCTTT CASSFRDRFPNTEAFF
TRBJ2-7 TRBV18 many NA TGTGCCAGCTCACCAAAAGGGGCTTCCTACTACGAGCAGTACTTC CASSPKGASYYEQYF
TRBJ2-1 TRBV29-1 many TRBD2 TGCAGCGGCGGACTAGCGGGATACAATGAGCAGTTCTTC CSGGLAGYNEQFF
TRBJ2-1 TRBV20-1 NA TRBD1 TGCAGTGCTGTAGACAGGGTCGGCCAATATTACAATGAGCAGTTCTTC CSAVDRVGQYYNEQFF
TRBJ1-1 TRBV9 many NA TGTGCCAGCAGCGTCCGGAGGAACACTGAAGCTTTCTTT CASSVRRNTEAFF
TRBJ1-2 TRBV28 NA NA TGTGCCAGCAGTCTCGACTGGGGTTATGGCTACACCTTC CASSLDWGYGYTF
TRBJ2-7 TRBV5-1 many TRBD1 TGCGCCAGCAGCGGGGGACAGGGGGTCACCTACGAGCAGTACTTC CASSGGQGVTYEQYF
TRBJ2-2 TRBV18 many TRBD1 TGTGCCAGCTCACCACAGGGGGCGCGAGACACCGGGGAGCTGTTTTTT CASSPQGARDTGELFF
TRBJ1-5 TRBV12-3/TRBV12-4 many NA TGTGCCAGCAGTAGCGCCCCCTTGGAGCATCAGCCCCAGCATTTT CASSSAPLEHQPQHF
TRBJ1-2 TRBV12-3/TRBV12-4 many NA TGTGCCAGCCTTACATTTTCAAACTATGGCTACACCTTC CASLTFSNYGYTF
TRBJ2-1 TRBV27 many NA TGTGCCAGCAGTTTATCGGCCAGCGCTAGCTCCTACAATGAGCAGTTCTTC CASSLSASASSYNEQFF
TRBJ2-5 TRBV19 many NA TGTGCCAGCCCGAAGTGGGCAGAGGTACAAGAGACCCAGTACTTC CASPKWAEVQETQYF
TRBJ2-7 TRBV4-3 many TRBD1 TGCGCCAGCAGCCATGGACAGGCCCACGAGCAGTACTTC CASSHGQAHEQYF
TRBJ1-4 TRBV18 many TRBD1 TGTGCCAGCTCACCACCGGACAGGGGGCCTGAAAAACTGTTTTTT CASSPPDRGPEKLFF
TRBJ2-3 TRBV20-1 many TRBD1 TGCAGTGCCCTACAGGGGGTGGTAGATACGCAGTATTTT CSALQGVVDTQYF
TRBJ2-1 TRBV12-3/TRBV12-4 many TRBD1 TGTGCCAGCAGTTTGACAGGGGGGGTGGTACATGAGCAGTTCTTC CASSLTGGVVHEQFF
TRBJ1-1 TRBV19 many NA TGTGCCAGTAGGATAGGAGGGAACACTGAAGCTTTCTTT CASRIGGNTEAFF
TRBJ2-3 TRBV5-1 many TRBD2 TGCGCCAGCAGCTTGCGTAGCGGGGGGACCACAGATACGCAGTATTTT CASSLRSGGTTDTQYF